This T cell receptor (beta chain) came from a study of blood T cell repertoires in COVID-19. At the level of the study: The origin of the acute and convalescent COVID-19 samples was the United States, Italy and Spain. The cDNA or gDNA used as material had been derived from T cells, B-cell-depleted T cells, or PBMCs.

Germline assignment: CDR1 SEHNR and CDR2 FQNEAQ (reference sequence). V was pared by 6 bases and J by 11 bases, with 19 bases between. This CDR3 comprises 13 residues. This clone was found a few times. Original processing methods: From reference gene primer amplification, estimates of nucleated cell counts were derived. Produced via immunoSEQ multiplex PCR; TCRdb's table is partial and in-frame only. The V and J calls and clone size were taken over from that table, and D and trimming were inferred from the DNA. The table lists approximately 210,000 clones, roughly 80% of them singletons, with roughly 4.9% in the top ten.

Material: peripheral blood. The chain recombines TRBV7-9 with TRBJ1-1, with D perhaps matching TRBD1 (6 bases). This clonotype was sampled from a human donor in a cohort sampled during active COVID-19. This CDR3 reads CASSITDSPYAFF. CDR3 nucleotide sequence: TGTGCCAGCAGTATCACGGACAGCCCATATGCTTTCTTT.